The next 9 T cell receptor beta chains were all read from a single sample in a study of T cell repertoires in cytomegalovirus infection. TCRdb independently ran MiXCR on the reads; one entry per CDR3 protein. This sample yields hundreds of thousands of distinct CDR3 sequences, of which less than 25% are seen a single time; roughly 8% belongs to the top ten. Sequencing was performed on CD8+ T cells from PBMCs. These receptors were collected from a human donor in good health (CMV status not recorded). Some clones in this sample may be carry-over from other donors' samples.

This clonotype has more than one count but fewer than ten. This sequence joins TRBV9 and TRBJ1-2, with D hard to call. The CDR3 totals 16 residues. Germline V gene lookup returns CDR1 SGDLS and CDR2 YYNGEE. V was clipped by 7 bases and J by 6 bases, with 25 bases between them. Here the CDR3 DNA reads TGTGCCAGCGCCGGTAGGCCCGGCAACCAGCACGATGGCTACACCTTC. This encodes CASAGRPGNQHDGYTF.

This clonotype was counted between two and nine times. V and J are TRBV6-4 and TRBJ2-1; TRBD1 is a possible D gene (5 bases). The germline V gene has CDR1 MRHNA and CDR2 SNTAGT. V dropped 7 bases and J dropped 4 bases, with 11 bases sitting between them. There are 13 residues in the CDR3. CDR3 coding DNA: TGTGCCAGCATCAAAGGGGTATACAATGAGCAGTTCTTC. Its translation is CASIKGVYNEQFF.

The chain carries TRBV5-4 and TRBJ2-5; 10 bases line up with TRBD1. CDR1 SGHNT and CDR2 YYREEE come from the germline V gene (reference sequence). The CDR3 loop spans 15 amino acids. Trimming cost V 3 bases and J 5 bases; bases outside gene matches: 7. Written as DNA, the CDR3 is TGTGCCAGCAGCTCCGGGACAGGGGCCTCGGAGACCCAGTACTTC. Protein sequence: CASSSGTGASETQYF.

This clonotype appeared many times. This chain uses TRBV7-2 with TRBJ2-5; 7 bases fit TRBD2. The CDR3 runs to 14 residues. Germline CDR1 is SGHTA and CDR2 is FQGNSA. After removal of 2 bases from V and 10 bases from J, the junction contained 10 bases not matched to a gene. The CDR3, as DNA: TGTGCCAGCAGCTTATCCCTCGGGGGGTGGAACCAGTACTTC. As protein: CASSLSLGGWNQYF. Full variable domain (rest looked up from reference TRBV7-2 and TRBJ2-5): GAGVSQSPSNKVTEKGKDVELRCDPISGHTALYWYRQSLGQGLEFLIYFQGNSAPDKSGLPSDRFSAERTGGSVSTLTIQRTQQEDSAVYLCASSLSLGGWNQYFGPGTRLLVL.

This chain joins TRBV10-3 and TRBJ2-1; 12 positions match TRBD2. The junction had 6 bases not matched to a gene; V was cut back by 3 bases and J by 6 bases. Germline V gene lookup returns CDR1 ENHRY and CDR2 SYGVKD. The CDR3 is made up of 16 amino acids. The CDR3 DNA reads TGTGCCATCAGTGACACTAGCGGGGGGACTATCAATGAGCAGTTCTTC. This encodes CAISDTSGGTINEQFF.

CDR3 sequence: CASSQEQGTLPYNEQFF. Written as DNA, the CDR3 is TGCGCCAGCAGCCAAGAACAGGGAACTCTACCTTACAATGAGCAGTTCTTC. The chain couples TRBV4-1 to TRBJ2-1, with a possible D match to TRBD1 (6 bases). The CDR3 length is 17 residues. V gave up 0 bases and J gave up 4 bases, with 16 bases separating them. Looked up from germline, CDR1 is MGHRA and CDR2 is YSYEKL.

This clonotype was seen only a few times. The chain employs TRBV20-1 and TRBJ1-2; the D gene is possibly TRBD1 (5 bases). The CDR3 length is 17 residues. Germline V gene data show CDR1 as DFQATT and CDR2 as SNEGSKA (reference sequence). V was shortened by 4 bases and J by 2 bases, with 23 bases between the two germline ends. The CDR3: CSATGWGSTSGNYGYTF. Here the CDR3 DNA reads TGCAGTGCTACTGGGTGGGGCAGCACATCAGGGAACTATGGCTACACCTTC.

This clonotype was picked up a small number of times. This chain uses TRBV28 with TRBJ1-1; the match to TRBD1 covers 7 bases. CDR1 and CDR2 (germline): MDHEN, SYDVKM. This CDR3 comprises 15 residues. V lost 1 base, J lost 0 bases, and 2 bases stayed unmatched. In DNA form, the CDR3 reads TGTGCCAGCAGTTTATACAGGGGTTTGAACACTGAAGCTTTCTTT. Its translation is CASSLYRGLNTEAFF.

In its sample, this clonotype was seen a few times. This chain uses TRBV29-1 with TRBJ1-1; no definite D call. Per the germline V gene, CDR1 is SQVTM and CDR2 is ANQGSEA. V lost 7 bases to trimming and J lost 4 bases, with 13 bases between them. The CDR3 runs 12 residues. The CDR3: CSAPSGATEAFF. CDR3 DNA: TGCAGCGCGCCGAGCGGAGCCACTGAAGCTTTCTTT.